This T cell receptor beta chain stems from a study of cytomegalovirus exposure and HLA in healthy donors. Overall study: Most donors, around 81% of approximately 400 genotyped, fell in the Caucasian-associated ancestry cluster.

Amplification used 60 Vbeta primers and 13 Jbeta primers. Profiling relied on immunoSEQ multiplex PCR, and the TCRdb table lists in-frame clones only, not all of them. In the table there are some 150,000 clones, approximately 61% of which are singletons. Germline CDR1 and CDR2: MNHNS and SASEGT. This CDR3 comprises 15 residues. V dropped 4 bases and J dropped 2; count of bases not matched to a gene: 7. Regarding donors, all were healthy bone marrow donors. Turning to this clone: Its antigen is unknown.

Whole-study findings and limits: It was 160 or so TCR beta chains that were listed as cytomegalovirus-associated. According to an earlier analysis, most TCR beta V segments yielded productive rearrangements about 87% or about 30% of the time.

V is TRBV6-1 and J is TRBJ1-2, with 7 bases aligning to TRBD1. Sequencing was carried out using PBMCs. The sequence was obtained from a woman aged 40 to 50 in good health and CMV-seronegative. The CDR3 region has the DNA TGTGCCAGCAGTGCGGGACAGCTCAGCAACTATGGCTACACCTTC. This sequence encodes CASSAGQLSNYGYTF.